Shown below are 21 T cell receptor beta chains from a single sample sequenced in a study of molecular identifiers for immune sequencing clone quantification. TCRdb re-derived calls from the PCR reads in MiXCR, one entry per CDR3 protein. The data contain more than 550,000 distinct CDR3 sequences, 25% of them singletons. The sequenced sample was naive CD8+ T cells from blood, with Jurkat cell RNA spiked in. Subset meaning: FACS-sorted CD8+CD4-CCR7+CD45RA+ naive T cells. These receptors all stem from a human donor in good health. Some libraries in this study had Jurkat cell RNA spiked in.

This clonotype was observed at least ten times. The chain combines TRBV10-3 with TRBJ2-7; no reliable D call. This CDR3 spans 8 amino acids. Germline V CDR1 and CDR2: ENHRY, SYGVKD. The ends were cut back, 6 bases at V and 6 bases at J, with 0 bases in the middle. The chain's CDR3 is CAISEQYF. DNA of the CDR3: TGTGCCATCAGCGAGCAGTACTTC.

The V and J genes are TRBV7-2 and TRBJ2-1, with TRBD2 as a possible D gene (6 bases). Per germline, CDR1 SGHTA and CDR2 FQGNSA. The V gene lost 3 bases and the J gene lost 10 bases, with 10 bases spanning the gap. The CDR3 has 12 amino acids. In DNA, the CDR3 is TGTGCCAGCAGCTTCTTAGCGGTGGAGCAGTTCTTC. Protein sequence: CASSFLAVEQFF.

The chain joins TRBV6-5 to TRBJ1-2; D is unresolved. CDR3 length: 15 residues. In germline, CDR1 is MNHEY, CDR2 SVGAGI. Trimming took 0 bases from V and 1 from J, leaving 9 bases between them. In nucleotides, the CDR3 is TGTGCCAGCAGTTACTCGCCGATAGATAACTATGGCTACACCTTC. The encoded protein is CASSYSPIDNYGYTF.

As concerns this clonotype: Being one base from a much bigger clone, this may be a read error. The rearrangement uses TRBV7-2 and TRBJ2-5; D not resolved. The J call may be mistaken, given a closer DNA end match to TRBJ2-7. The CDR3 sequence is 13 residues long. Germline V gene data show CDR1 as SGHTA and CDR2 as FQGNSA. In nucleotides, the CDR3 is TGTGCCAGCAGCGGTTTCTTGGGATACGAGCAGTACTTC. Its protein is CASSGFLGYEQYF.

Regarding this clonotype: This may stem from a read error, because a much larger clone lies one nucleotide away. The rearrangement joins TRBV27 to TRBJ2-3; unclear D gene. Germline assignment: CDR1 MNHEY and CDR2 SMNVEV (reference sequence). CDR3 length: 14 amino acids. The CDR3 DNA reads as TGTGACAGCAGTTTAATCCCTAGCACAGATACGCAGTATTTT. It yields the protein CDSSLIPSTDTQYF.

There are many counts of this clonotype. The chain joins TRBV27 to TRBJ1-1, with no clear D. The CDR3 is 14 amino acids. CDR1 is MNHEY and CDR2 is SMNVEV in the germline V gene (reference sequence). Trimming removed 9 bases from V and 1 base from J, with 15 bases in between. In DNA, the CDR3 is TGTGCCAGTTGGGCGGGTACTTCGAACACTGAAGCTTTCTTT. Translation: CASWAGTSNTEAFF.

Comments on this clonotype: This could be a read error, since a much larger clone is one nucleotide away. The J gene is TRBJ1-2, the V gene TRBV12-3 or TRBV12-4, with D unresolved. The CDR3 has 12 amino acids. The DNA of the CDR3 is TGTGCCCGCAGTTTCGGAAATCTTGGCTACACCTTC. Translating it yields CARSFGNLGYTF.

This clonotype was counted at least ten times. This sequence joins TRBV5-1 and TRBJ2-7; 12 bases are a match to TRBD1. V gave up 4 bases and J gave up 4 bases; unmatched junction bases: 9. CDR1 and CDR2 from the germline V gene are SGHRS and YFSETQ. The CDR3 runs to 16 residues. The CDR3 bases are TGCGCCAGCAGCCTTGGGACAGGGGGCGGAATTTACGAGCAGTACTTC. As protein: CASSLGTGGGIYEQYF. The variable domain in full, completed from reference TRBV5-1 and TRBJ2-7, reads KAGVTQTPRYLIKTRGQQVTLSCSPISGHRSVSWYQQTPGQGLQFLFEYFSETQRNKGNFPGRFSGRQFSNSRSEMNVSTLELGDSALYLCASSLGTGGGIYEQYFGPGTRLTVT.

This clonotype occurred many times. This sequence joins TRBV18 and TRBJ2-7; D is uncertain. Deletions cut 6 bases from V and 3 bases from J, with 12 bases between. CDR1 KGHSH and CDR2 LQKENI come from the germline V gene. The CDR3 sequence is 13 residues long. CDR3 in amino acids: CASSPTESYEQYF. The CDR3 bases are TGTGCCAGCTCTCCGACCGAGAGCTACGAGCAGTACTTC.

The chain combines TRBV12-3 or TRBV12-4 with TRBJ1-1; D uncertain. The V end lost 4 bases, the J end lost 6 bases, and 12 bases lay between the germline ends. CDR3 length equals 13 residues. CDR3 region: CASSSALGAEAFF. The CDR3 nucleotides read TGTGCCAGCAGTTCAGCGTTAGGCGCTGAAGCTTTCTTT.

Note on this clonotype: With a much larger clone just one base away, this may be a read error. This chain links TRBV12-3 or TRBV12-4 with TRBJ2-1, with 10 bases that match TRBD2. CDR3 size: 15 residues. CDR3 sequence reads: CASSLGTSAGDEQLF. The CDR3 DNA reads TGTGCCAGCAGTCTAGGGACTAGCGCTGGCGATGAGCAGCTCTTC.

The CDR3 region has the DNA TGTGCCAGCAGCATTAGCGGGACCGAACCTCAAGAGACCCAGTACTTC. Residues: CASSISGTEPQETQYF. The chain is built from TRBV7-3 and TRBJ2-5; 8 nucleotides agree with TRBD2. The length of the CDR3 is 16 residues. CDR1 is SGHTA and CDR2 is FQGTGA in the germline V gene. The trim removed 5 bases at V and 2 bases at J, leaving 10 bases unmatched.

Of note for this clonotype: Germline and junction disagree at one end, which may indicate a read error. The chain has TRBV7-9 and TRBJ2-7; D not resolved. From germline, CDR1 is SEHNR and CDR2 FQNEAQ (reference sequence). The CDR3 sequence is 12 residues long. CDR3 nucleotides: TGTGCCAGCAGCCTGGACCCCTACGGGCAGTACTTC. Protein product: CASSLDPYGQYF.

The sample holds many counts of this clonotype. The rearrangement uses TRBV7-9 and TRBJ2-7; a possible D gene is TRBD2 (6 bases). Germline loops: CDR1 SEHNR, CDR2 FQNEAQ (reference sequence). This CDR3 comprises 13 residues. Trimming removed 5 bases at V and 6 bases at J, with 14 bases between. The CDR3 nucleotides read TGTGCCAGCAGCCCGAGGGACTCCCTCGAGCAGTACTTC. Its protein is CASSPRDSLEQYF.

In its sample, this clonotype was seen many times. The rearrangement joins TRBV12-3 or TRBV12-4 to TRBJ2-3; 8 bases map to TRBD2. The CDR3 is 15 amino acids. V gave up 7 bases and J gave up 4 bases; unmatched junction bases: 10. CDR3 sequence (DNA): TGTGCCAGCAATGACGTCGGACTAGCCCCAGATACGCAGTATTTT. It translates to CASNDVGLAPDTQYF.

This chain joins TRBV4-1 and TRBJ1-1, with 7 nucleotides matching TRBD1. There are 15 residues in the CDR3. Germline trimming cut 4 bases from V and 4 bases from J; bases unmatched to any gene: 9. Germline V gives CDR1 MGHRA, CDR2 YSYEKL. The CDR3 sequence is CASSPSTGWGTEAFF. In DNA, the CDR3 is TGCGCCAGCAGCCCGTCGACAGGGTGGGGCACTGAAGCTTTCTTT.

This clonotype was counted ten times or more. V gene TRBV28 combines with J gene TRBJ1-1, with D maybe TRBD1 (5 bases). V was clipped by 10 bases and J by 0 bases, with 12 bases between them. CDR3 size: 13 residues. The germline gives CDR1 MDHEN, CDR2 SYDVKM. For the CDR3, the DNA is TGTGCCACATCCGACAGAATGAACACTGAAGCTTTCTTT. As protein: CATSDRMNTEAFF. Full variable domain (missing parts from reference TRBV28 and TRBJ1-1): DVKVTQSSRYLVKRTGEKVFLECVQDMDHENMFWYRQDPGLGLRLIYFSYDVKMKEKGDIPEGYSVSREKKERFSLILESASTNQTSMYLCATSDRMNTEAFFGQGTRLTVV.

This clonotype has a count of ten or more. The chain is built from TRBV7-6 and TRBJ1-6; D remains unclear. This CDR3 has 16 amino acids. Trimming took off 1 base at V and 4 bases at J, with 11 bases between the two ends. The germline V gene has CDR1 SGHVS and CDR2 FNYEAQ. The CDR3 region is CASSLEGQAYNSPLHF. For the CDR3, the DNA is TGTGCCAGCAGCTTAGAGGGCCAAGCGTATAATTCACCCCTCCACTTT. The entire variable domain, with the rest obtained from reference TRBV7-6 and TRBJ1-6, is as follows: GAGVSQSPRYKVTKRGQDVALRCDPISGHVSLYWYRQALGQGPEFLTYFNYEAQQDKSGLPNDRFSAERPEGSISTLTIQRTEQRDSAMYRCASSLEGQAYNSPLHFGNGTRLTVT.

At least ten counts were recorded for this clonotype. The J gene is TRBJ1-1, the V gene TRBV12-3 or TRBV12-4; possible D gene TRBD1, 5 bases. The CDR3 has 13 amino acids. Trimming shortened V by 6 bases and J by 6 bases, and 14 bases separated the two germline ends. CDR3 protein: CASRPGGGAEAFF. CDR3 in DNA: TGTGCCAGCAGGCCCGGGGGGGGAGCTGAAGCTTTCTTT.

This clonotype has a handful of counts. The gene calls are TRBV6-2 or TRBV6-3 and TRBJ2-7; 10 nucleotides agree with TRBD1. Germline V CDR1 and CDR2: MNHEY, SVGEGT. The CDR3 sequence is 16 residues long. V was clipped by 0 bases and J by 4 bases; unmatched bases: 6. The CDR3 protein is CASSYSADRGMYEQYF. As DNA, the CDR3 is TGTGCCAGCAGTTACTCCGCGGACAGGGGGATGTACGAGCAGTACTTC.

The chain uses TRBV7-8 and TRBJ2-1, with a possible D match to TRBD2 (6 bases). The length of the CDR3 is 13 residues. The germline CDR1 and CDR2 sequences are SGHVS and FQNEAQ. Trimming shortened V by 4 bases and J by 10 bases, and 14 bases separated the two germline ends. The CDR3 reads CASSWRLGSEQFF. CDR3 bases: TGTGCCAGCAGCTGGAGACTAGGAAGCGAGCAGTTCTTC.